This T cell receptor beta chain appears in the sequencing data of a study of T-cell reconstitution after alpha-beta-depleted transplantation in children. Overall study results and limits: At around two months after transplant, the alpha-beta T cells were reportedly derived from several hundred expanded clones that came from non-depleted graft cells. Elevated TCRbeta diversity at day 60 was traced, in some patients, to surviving recipient T cells and thymic progenitors. The main origin of T-cell counts and diversity one year after transplant was newly produced T cells.

V dropped 1 base and J dropped 3 bases, with 12 bases sitting between them. The CDR3 consists of 15 residues. Germline CDR1 reads KGHDR; CDR2 reads SFDVKD. Using unique molecular identifiers, the investigators prepared the TCRbeta library. Each CDR3 protein is one row after TCRdb ran MiXCR on the PCR reads. The table records hundreds of thousands of distinct CDR3 sequences, 15% to 20% of them present only once. This clonotype was found many times. Its antigen is not known. This receptor was identified in a boy in the first two years of life who had a stem cell transplant for Wiskott-Aldrich syndrome, so the T cells may come from the graft donor. The chain couples TRBV24-1 to TRBJ2-7; possible D gene TRBD2, 6 bases. Sequencing used PBMCs, mostly from graft donor cells, obtained 360 days after TCRalphabeta/CD19-depleted stem cell transplant. The CDR3 DNA follows: TGTGCCACCAGTGATTTACCCCGGGGAGGCTACGAGCAGTACTTC. As protein: CATSDLPRGGYEQYF.